This T cell receptor beta chain comes out of a study of T-cell memory formation after mild COVID-19. About the research overall: Largely donor-specific TCR clusters were found. Study observations and caveats: Among CD4+ contracting clones, most were CM and EM, and CD8+ ones EMRA. Confirmation of SARS-CoV-2 specificity was lacking for second-wave clones peaking day 37.

This clonotype was counted a few times. No antigen is known for it. TCRdb reprocessed the 5' RACE reads via MiXCR and lists one record per CDR3 protein. The sample has about 210,000 distinct CDR3 sequences, roughly a tenth seen once. The V and J ends lost 5 bases and 2 bases respectively, with 11 bases between them. This CDR3 region has 14 residues. From germline, CDR1 is SEHNR and CDR2 FQNEAQ (reference sequence). The rearrangement links TRBV7-9 to TRBJ2-3, with a possible D match to TRBD2 (6 bases). The sequence was obtained from a man younger than 35 who had mild COVID-19 (a few samples of this study predate the infection). Cell type and time point are not known. The sample consisted of PBMCs or a T cell subset sorted from them (not recorded which). CDR3: CASSPGLFTDTQYF. The CDR3 coding sequence is TGTGCCAGCAGCCCGGGACTTTTCACAGATACGCAGTATTTT.